This passage covers 17 T cell receptor beta chains from one sample sequenced in a study of T cell responses to AZD1222 COVID-19 vaccine. Assay used: immunoSEQ multiplex PCR; TCRdb lists only in-frame clones, some missing. The sample includes some 150,000 clones, 93% of them seen just once. The sample was peripheral blood, taken on day 0 of AZD1222 vaccination. The source of these receptors is an adult in good health.

V usage is TRBV19 and J usage is TRBJ1-4; D is ambiguous. V lost 2 bases to trimming and J lost 8 bases, with 12 bases between them. The CDR3 totals 14 residues. Per germline, CDR1 LNHDA and CDR2 SQIVND (reference sequence). CDR3 residues: CASSISRAREKLFF. The CDR3 DNA reads as TGTGCCAGTAGTATATCGAGGGCGCGCGAAAAACTGTTTTTT. Complete variable domain (other parts from reference TRBV19 and TRBJ1-4): DGGITQSPKYLFRKEGQNVTLSCEQNLNHDAMYWYRQDPGQGLRLIYYSQIVNDFQKGDIAEGYSVSREKKESFPLTVTSAQKNPTAFYLCASSISRAREKLFFGSGTQLSVL.

V and J are TRBV6-1 and TRBJ1-1; no reliable D call. This CDR3 is 12 amino acids long. Germline loops: CDR1 MNHNS, CDR2 SASEGT. V lost 3 bases and J 2 bases, leaving 4 bases between the germline ends. As DNA, the CDR3 is TGTGCCAGCAGTGACCACAACACTGAAGCTTTCTTT. This encodes CASSDHNTEAFF.

The sample holds one count of this clone. V is TRBV5-1 and J is TRBJ2-1; 11 nucleotides line up with TRBD2. V trimming: 4 bases; J trimming: 7 bases; junction bases outside the gene matches: 7. The CDR3 runs to 15 residues. In germline, CDR1 is SGHRS, CDR2 YFSETQ. The CDR3: CASSPSSGRSNEQFF. Written as DNA, the CDR3 is TGCGCCAGCAGCCCCTCTAGCGGGAGGAGTAATGAGCAGTTCTTC.

The CDR3 loop is CASSVQGESHF. DNA for the CDR3: TGTGCCAGCAGCGTACAGGGGGAGTCACATTTT. V and J are TRBV6-5 and TRBJ1-5; TRBD1 aligns across 8 bases. Germline loops: CDR1 MNHEY, CDR2 SVGAGI. This CDR3 region has 11 residues. Losses at the gene ends were 6 bases for V and 16 bases for J; bases not matched to a gene: 8.

V usage is TRBV7-2 and J usage is TRBJ2-7, with 10 bases matching TRBD1. The CDR3 runs to 19 residues. V lost 5 bases to trimming and J lost 0 bases; unmatched junction nucleotides: 16. Germline lookup yields CDR1 SGHTA and CDR2 FQGNSA. Here the CDR3 DNA reads TGTGCCAGCAGCCCCGACAGGGGGCTAAGTCGTAGGAGCTCCTACGAGCAGTACTTC. Translating it yields CASSPDRGLSRRSSYEQYF. Together with reference TRBV7-2 and TRBJ2-7, the CDR3 gives the full variable domain: GAGVSQSPSNKVTEKGKDVELRCDPISGHTALYWYRQSLGQGLEFLIYFQGNSAPDKSGLPSDRFSAERTGGSVSTLTIQRTQQEDSAVYLCASSPDRGLSRRSSYEQYFGPGTRLTVT.

The chain couples TRBV19 to TRBJ1-5; TRBD1 matches at 8 bases. Germline loops: CDR1 LNHDA, CDR2 SQIVND (reference sequence). V shed 5 bases and J 0 bases; nucleotides not matched to a gene: 9. CDR3 length equals 17 residues. The CDR3 protein is CASSQRQGRGSNQPQHF. In DNA form, the CDR3 reads TGTGCCAGTAGTCAGCGACAGGGGCGGGGTAGCAATCAGCCCCAGCATTTT.

The chain uses TRBV6-5 and TRBJ2-3, with 7 nucleotides matching TRBD2. The junction had 0 bases not matched to a gene; V was cut back by 6 bases and J by 6 bases. The length of the CDR3 is 11 residues. CDR1 is MNHEY and CDR2 is SVGAGI in the germline V gene. The CDR3 region has the DNA TGTGCCAGCAGCGGGGGGGATACGCAGTATTTT. The encoded protein is CASSGGDTQYF.

The gene calls are TRBV27 and TRBJ2-5; D possibly corresponds to TRBD2 (6 bases). The CDR3 runs 16 residues. In germline, CDR1 is MNHEY, CDR2 SMNVEV (reference sequence). V lost 4 bases to trimming and J lost 4 bases, with 19 bases between them. The CDR3 DNA sequence: TGTGCCAGCAGTTCCGCAAGCGGGCGGAGGGGAGAGACCCAGTACTTC. Translation: CASSSASGRRGETQYF.

This chain connects TRBV6-2 or TRBV6-3 to TRBJ2-5; TRBD2 aligns across 8 bases. V was clipped by 4 bases and J by 2 bases; unmatched bases: 3. Germline loops: CDR1 MNHEY, CDR2 SVGEGT. The CDR3 consists of 14 residues. CDR3 DNA sequence: TGTGCCAGCAGTTGGTCTAGCGGGCAAGAGACCCAGTACTTC. Translated: CASSWSSGQETQYF.

The CDR3 DNA reads TGTGCCACCAGCAAAAACTATGGCTACACCTTC. This codes for CATSKNYGYTF. The rearrangement uses TRBV15 and TRBJ1-2; D is undetermined. The V and J ends lost 4 bases and 2 bases respectively, with 2 bases between them. Per the germline V gene, CDR1 is LNHNV and CDR2 is YYDKDF (reference sequence). The CDR3 covers 11 residues.

The gene calls are TRBV28 and TRBJ2-7, with a tentative D call TRBD2 (6 bases). Trimming stripped 6 bases from V and 6 bases from J, with 24 bases between. CDR3 size: 16 residues. Germline V gene sequence: CDR1 MDHEN, CDR2 SYDVKM. Here the CDR3 DNA reads TGTGCCAGCAGAGGGCTAGCGACAATCCCAGTAGCCGAGCAGTACTTC. Translation: CASRGLATIPVAEQYF.

This chain joins TRBV13 and TRBJ1-6, with TRBD1 matching 8 bases. The CDR3 runs 15 residues. With V trimmed by 2 bases and J by 10 bases, 7 bases remained unmatched. CDR1 and CDR2 (germline): PRHDT, FYEKMQ (reference sequence). The CDR3 nucleotides read TGTGCCAGCAGCTTATCGACAGGGGATGGGTCACCCCTCCACTTT. Its translation is CASSLSTGDGSPLHF.

This clone is labeled as medium-sized. The DNA of the CDR3 is TGCGCCAGCAGTGAGGAAGTAGGGGAGGCAATCCACGAGCAGTACTTC. As protein: CASSEEVGEAIHEQYF. The chain couples TRBV10-1 to TRBJ2-7; TRBD2 is a possible D gene (6 bases). Germline V gene data show CDR1 as WNHNN and CDR2 as SYGVQD (reference sequence). The V and J ends lost 2 bases and 5 bases respectively, with 19 bases between them. This CDR3 has 16 residues.

The chain links TRBV5-1 to TRBJ1-1; no firm D call. The CDR3 contains 14 residues. CDR1 and CDR2 (germline): SGHRS, YFSETQ. V was clipped by 0 bases and J by 5 bases, with 11 bases between them. Written as DNA, the CDR3 is TGCGCCAGCAGCTTGGACAGAGTGAGGACTGAAGCTTTCTTT. This encodes CASSLDRVRTEAFF.

The gene calls are TRBV3-1 (or the pseudogene TRBV3-2) and TRBJ2-5, with TRBD2 identical over 10 bases. Trimming removed 5 bases from V and 2 bases from J; junction bases left unmatched: 5. The CDR3 is made up of 15 amino acids. CDR1 LGHDT and CDR2 YNNKEL come from the germline V gene (reference sequence). CDR3 in amino acids: CASSAGLAEQETQYF. In nucleotides, the CDR3 is TGTGCCAGCAGCGCCGGACTAGCGGAACAAGAGACCCAGTACTTC.

V is TRBV19 and J is TRBJ1-4; D call uncertain. This CDR3 has 17 residues. Germline lookup yields CDR1 LNHDA and CDR2 SQIVND (reference sequence). V lost 1 base to trimming and J lost 1 base, with 13 bases between them. The CDR3: CASSIATRRLTNEKLFF. The CDR3 DNA reads TGTGCCAGTAGTATAGCAACACGCCGCCTAACTAATGAAAAACTGTTTTTT. Based on the CDR3 plus reference TRBV19 and TRBJ1-4, the full variable domain is DGGITQSPKYLFRKEGQNVTLSCEQNLNHDAMYWYRQDPGQGLRLIYYSQIVNDFQKGDIAEGYSVSREKKESFPLTVTSAQKNPTAFYLCASSIATRRLTNEKLFFGSGTQLSVL.

V is TRBV15 and J is TRBJ2-1; no clear D gene. The CDR3 totals 15 residues. Germline V gene sequence: CDR1 LNHNV, CDR2 YYDKDF (reference sequence). Trimming left V 0 bases short and J 6 bases short, with 12 bases between. In nucleotides, the CDR3 is TGTGCCACCAGCAGAGAGGCAGTGTCTCGCAATGAGCAGTTCTTC. It specifies CATSREAVSRNEQFF.